The subject of this entry is one TCR beta chain. This entry comes from a study of blood T cell repertoires in COVID-19. Study details: T cells, B-cell-depleted T cells, or PBMCs provided the cDNA or gDNA that served as material.

Measured with immunoSEQ multiplex PCR; TCRdb has only the in-frame clones, and not every one. The profile shows more than 40,000 clones, roughly 83% of them singletons. Germline-derived CDR1 and CDR2 are MDHEN and SYDVKM. Trimming cost V 4 bases and J 0 bases, with 13 bases left between them. This CDR3 is built from 16 residues. The genes are TRBV28 and TRBJ1-3; D gene unclear. This sequence originates from a man aged 50-59 years with acute or convalescent COVID-19. Material for sequencing was peripheral blood. In nucleotides, the CDR3 is TGTGCCAGCAGTTCCCCGGGGAAAAACTCTGGAAACACCATATATTTT. Its translation: CASSSPGKNSGNTIYF. Supplemented by reference TRBV28 and TRBJ1-3, the full variable domain reads DVKVTQSSRYLVKRTGEKVFLECVQDMDHENMFWYRQDPGLGLRLIYFSYDVKMKEKGDIPEGYSVSREKKERFSLILESASTNQTSMYLCASSSPGKNSGNTIYFGEGSWLTVV.